This T cell receptor beta chain stems from a study of blood T cell repertoires in COVID-19. Produced via immunoSEQ multiplex PCR; TCRdb's table is partial and in-frame only. The sample lists some 350,000 clones, approximately 89% occurring once. This CDR3 region has 14 residues. Trimming at V came to 3 bases and at J to 8 bases, leaving 8 bases not matched to a gene. Germline assignment: CDR1 SGHTA and CDR2 FQGNSA. The sample comprised PBMCs or T cells enriched from blood (not recorded which). The rearrangement links TRBV7-2 to TRBJ1-2; 8 bases line up with TRBD1. This receptor was taken from a woman between 25 and 40 years old who had recovered from COVID-19. CDR3 sequence reads: CASSLRQGLGGYTF. The CDR3, as DNA: TGTGCCAGCAGCTTGAGACAGGGGCTCGGGGGCTACACCTTC.